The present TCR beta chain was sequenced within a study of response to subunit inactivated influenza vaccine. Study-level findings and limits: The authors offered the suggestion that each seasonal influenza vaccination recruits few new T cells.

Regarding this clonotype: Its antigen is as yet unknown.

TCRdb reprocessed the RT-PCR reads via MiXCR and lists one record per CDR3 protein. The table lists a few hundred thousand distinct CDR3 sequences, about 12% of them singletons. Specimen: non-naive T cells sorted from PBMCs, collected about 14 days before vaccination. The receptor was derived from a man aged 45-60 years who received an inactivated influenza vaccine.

DNA of the CDR3: TGCGCCAGCAGCTCCACAGGGGAAGGGGAAGAGACCCAGTACTTC. It yields the protein CASSSTGEGEETQYF. The chain links TRBV5-1 to TRBJ2-5, with TRBD1 matching 7 bases. The germline CDR1 and CDR2 sequences are SGHRS and YFSETQ. This CDR3 comprises 15 residues. Trimming removed 3 bases from V and 3 bases from J; junction bases left unmatched: 8.